There are many counts of the clone carrying this T cell receptor beta chain. A junction boundary mismatches the germline segment, possibly from a read error. PBMCs were collected from a roughly 9.7 ml volume of fresh peripheral blood. This specimen belongs to a study of T cells in Graves' hyperthyroidism and ophthalmopathy. Using RNA transcripts as the source, TCR beta CDR3 regions were amplified. TCR CDR3 underwent first-round RT-PCR with the HTBI primer set. From the multiplex PCR reads, TCRdb called clonotypes with MiXCR, one entry per CDR3 protein. The sample holds 450,000 to 650,000 distinct CDR3 sequences, more than 20% seen once. The CDR3 has 14 amino acids.

Material for sequencing was blood. The clonotype comes from a man between 18 and 35 years old with Graves' hyperthyroidism. The chain combines TRBV12-3 or TRBV12-4 with TRBJ1-1, with 8 bases identical to TRBD1. CDR3 bases: TGCGCCAGCAGCATAGGACAGGGAGGCACTGAAGCTTTCTTT. The encoded protein is CASSIGQGGTEAFF.